Each of the 7 T cell receptor beta chains below was sequenced from the same sample in a study of T cell responses to AZD1222 COVID-19 vaccine. Generated by immunoSEQ multiplex PCR, the TCRdb table keeps only in-frame clones and is missing some. The sample lists 120,000 to 150,000 clones; around 89% were seen once. The sample in question was peripheral blood, obtained on day 0 of AZD1222 vaccination. All receptors derive from an adult in good health.

The chain is built from TRBV28 and TRBJ2-5; 7 bases map to TRBD1. Germline CDR1 MDHEN, CDR2 SYDVKM. This CDR3 has 12 amino acids. V shed 10 bases, J shed 1 base, and the junction held 3 bases outside the gene matches. CDR3 in DNA: TGTGCCACCAGACAGGGCCAAGAGACCCAGTACTTC. It specifies CATRQGQETQYF. The whole variable domain, filled in from reference TRBV28 and TRBJ2-5, reads DVKVTQSSRYLVKRTGEKVFLECVQDMDHENMFWYRQDPGLGLRLIYFSYDVKMKEKGDIPEGYSVSREKKERFSLILESASTNQTSMYLCATRQGQETQYFGPGTRLLVL.

The V call is TRBV24-1, the J call TRBJ1-5; 7 bases match TRBD1. Per the germline V gene, CDR1 is KGHDR and CDR2 is SFDVKD. After removal of 4 bases from V and 4 bases from J, the junction contained 9 bases not matched to a gene. The CDR3 length is 16 residues. The CDR3 here is CATSESSDRANQPQHF. DNA for the CDR3: TGTGCCACCAGTGAATCCTCTGACAGGGCAAATCAGCCCCAGCATTTT.

This chain joins TRBV6-5 and TRBJ1-1, with D possibly TRBD1 on 5 matching bases. Trimming left V 2 bases short and J 4 bases short, with 11 bases between. Germline V gene lookup returns CDR1 MNHEY and CDR2 SVGAGI. CDR3 length: 14 amino acids. This chain's CDR3 is CASSYQAGRTEAFF. The CDR3 DNA follows: TGTGCCAGCAGTTACCAGGCAGGGCGCACTGAAGCTTTCTTT.

The chain joins TRBV7-3 to TRBJ2-2; perhaps TRBD2 as D (5 bases). The V end was cut by 5 bases, the J end by 0 bases, with 7 bases between. This CDR3 is 14 amino acids long. CDR1 SGHTA and CDR2 FQGTGA come from the germline V gene. The CDR3 sequence is CASSPGTNTGELFF. The CDR3 DNA reads as TGTGCCAGCAGCCCCGGGACGAACACCGGGGAGCTGTTTTTT.

In this sample, this clone turned up once. V is TRBV6-4 and J is TRBJ2-2; 8 bases line up with TRBD1. V was pared by 8 bases and J by 1 base, with 0 bases of the junction left unmatched. The germline gives CDR1 MRHNA, CDR2 SNTAGT. CDR3 size: 13 residues. CDR3 protein: CASGQGNTGELFF. CDR3 sequence (DNA): TGTGCCAGCGGACAGGGGAACACCGGGGAGCTGTTTTTT.

Here the CDR3 reads CASSLGTSGFNSYNEQFF. As DNA, the CDR3 is TGTGCCAGCAGCTTGGGGACTAGCGGGTTTAACTCCTACAATGAGCAGTTCTTC. This rearrangement joins TRBV7-8 to TRBJ2-1; 12 nucleotides align to TRBD2. V trimming: 3 bases; J trimming: 0 bases; junction bases outside the gene matches: 6. Germline V gene sequence: CDR1 SGHVS, CDR2 FQNEAQ. There are 18 residues in the CDR3.

The V gene is TRBV28, the J gene TRBJ1-5; D uncertain. Between the trimmed V and J ends, which lost 7 bases and 6 bases, there was a span of 10 bases. Germline V CDR1 and CDR2: MDHEN, SYDVKM. This CDR3 is 12 amino acids long. The CDR3 sequence: CASNEVPQPQHF. CDR3 nucleotide sequence: TGTGCCAGCAACGAGGTGCCTCAGCCCCAGCATTTT.